What follows are 10 T cell receptor beta chains derived from one specimen sequenced in a study of T cell responses to AZD1222 COVID-19 vaccine. This table comes from immunoSEQ multiplex PCR, and its TCRdb copy is limited to in-frame clones, with some not included. The sample lists about 81,000 clones; roughly 85% were seen once. This specimen was peripheral blood, taken 28 days after the second AZD1222 dose. These receptors all come from an adult who received the AZD1222 COVID-19 vaccine.

The genes are TRBV30 and TRBJ1-4; D remains ambiguous. CDR3 length: 14 residues. CDR1 GTSNPN and CDR2 SVGIG come from the germline V gene (reference sequence). Trimming pared 0 bases from V and 7 bases from J, leaving 12 bases between. The CDR3 is CAWSVPSRLEKLFF. CDR3 bases: TGTGCCTGGAGTGTACCCAGCCGTCTTGAAAAACTGTTTTTT.

The chain has TRBV6-5 and TRBJ2-5; D remains ambiguous. The CDR3 extends over 11 amino acids. CDR1 and CDR2 (germline): MNHEY, SVGAGI. V lost 7 bases and J 5 bases, leaving 8 bases between the germline ends. CDR3 region: CASTLWETQYF. Here the CDR3 DNA reads TGTGCCAGCACCCTATGGGAGACCCAGTACTTC.

The chain couples TRBV15 to TRBJ1-2; D gene uncertain. Trimming shortened V by 0 bases and J by 4 bases, and 9 bases separated the two germline ends. Per germline, CDR1 LNHNV and CDR2 YYDKDF (reference sequence). The CDR3 runs to 14 residues. In nucleotides, the CDR3 is TGTGCCACCAGCAGAGATCTGGGCAGCTATGGCTACACCTTC. As protein: CATSRDLGSYGYTF.

V usage is TRBV18 and J usage is TRBJ1-2; 7 bases are a match to TRBD1. Unmatched junction bases numbered 5, after V lost 1 base and J lost 6 bases. This CDR3 is 14 amino acids long. From germline, CDR1 is KGHSH and CDR2 LQKENI. CDR3 bases: TGTGCCAGCTCACCACTTGACAGGGTCCATGGCTACACCTTC. Protein product: CASSPLDRVHGYTF.

The genes are TRBV27 and TRBJ2-6, with D maybe TRBD2 (6 bases). CDR3 size: 17 residues. Germline CDR1 reads MNHEY; CDR2 reads SMNVEV (reference sequence). The V end was cut by 5 bases, the J end by 0 bases, with 14 bases between. The CDR3 nucleotides read TGTGCCAGCAGTCCATCGCCGGGAGACTCTGGGGCCAACGTCCTGACTTTC. Protein product: CASSPSPGDSGANVLTF.

This chain joins TRBV18 and TRBJ2-1; D is uncertain. The CDR3 is 13 amino acids. CDR1 and CDR2 from the germline V gene are KGHSH and LQKENI. With 4 bases removed from V and 5 bases from J, the gap between germline ends came to 9 bases. The DNA of the CDR3 is TGTGCCAGCTCACAGAGGAGTGACAATGAGCAGTTCTTC. Protein: CASSQRSDNEQFF.

DNA for the CDR3: TGCGCCAGCAGCCAACAGGGGGAAACGAACACTGAAGCTTTCTTT. This translates into CASSQQGETNTEAFF. J is TRBJ1-1 and V is TRBV4-1, with 7 positions matching TRBD1. The germline V gene encodes CDR1 MGHRA and CDR2 YSYEKL. The CDR3 spans 15 residues. The trim removed 2 bases at V and 1 base at J, leaving 4 bases unmatched.

The rearrangement joins TRBV6-8 to TRBJ2-1; 8 bases match TRBD2. Losses at the gene ends were 2 bases for V and 4 bases for J; bases not matched to a gene: 7. Germline V gene sequence: CDR1 MNHGY, CDR2 SAAAGT. The CDR3 runs 16 residues. CDR3 in amino acids: CASSYPTSVPYNEQFF. DNA of the CDR3: TGTGCCAGCAGTTACCCGACTAGCGTGCCTTACAATGAGCAGTTCTTC.

The chain recombines TRBV3-1 (or the pseudogene TRBV3-2) with TRBJ1-5; D not resolved. Trimming left V 0 bases short and J 7 bases short, with 7 bases between. Germline V lookup: CDR1 LGHDT, CDR2 YNNKEL (reference sequence). The CDR3 extends over 13 amino acids. The CDR3 here is CASSQDLSQPQHF. CDR3 nucleotides: TGTGCCAGCAGCCAAGACCTTAGCCAGCCCCAGCATTTT.

The genes are TRBV21-1 and TRBJ1-2. TRBV21-1 is marked as a pseudogene. The CDR3 consists of 12 residues. Here the CDR3 reads CASDGEGCGYTF. In DNA, the CDR3 is TGTGCCAGCGATGGAGAAGGGTGCGGCTACACCTTC.